This T cell receptor beta chain was documented in a study of T cell responses to AZD1222 COVID-19 vaccine. The germline V and J ends were trimmed by 9 bases and 4 bases, with 22 bases remaining between them. Germline CDR1 and CDR2: MDHEN and SYDVKM. This CDR3 contains 16 residues. Some clones are missing from TCRdb's copy, which holds only in-frame ones; the method was immunoSEQ multiplex PCR. Among some 150,000 clones listed, around nine tenths were seen once. Material: peripheral blood, obtained on day 0 of AZD1222 vaccination. The V call is TRBV28, the J call TRBJ1-5, with D perhaps TRBD1 (6 bases). This clonotype was sampled from an adult in good health. CDR3 residues: CASLLIQDRSNQPQHF. CDR3 bases: TGTGCCAGTCTACTTATACAGGACAGATCAAATCAGCCCCAGCATTTT.